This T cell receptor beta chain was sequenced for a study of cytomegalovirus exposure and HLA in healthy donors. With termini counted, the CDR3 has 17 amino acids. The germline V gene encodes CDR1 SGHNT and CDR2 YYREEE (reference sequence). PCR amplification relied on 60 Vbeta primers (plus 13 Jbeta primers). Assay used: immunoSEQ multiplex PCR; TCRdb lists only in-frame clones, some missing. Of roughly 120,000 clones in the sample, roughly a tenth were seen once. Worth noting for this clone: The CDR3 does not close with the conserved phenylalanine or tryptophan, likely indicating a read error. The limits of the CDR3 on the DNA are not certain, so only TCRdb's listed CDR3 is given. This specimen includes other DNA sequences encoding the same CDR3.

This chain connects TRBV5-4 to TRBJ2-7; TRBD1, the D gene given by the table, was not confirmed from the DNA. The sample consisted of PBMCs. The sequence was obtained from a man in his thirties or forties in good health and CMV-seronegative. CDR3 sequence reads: CASSSLDLTGDSYEKYL.